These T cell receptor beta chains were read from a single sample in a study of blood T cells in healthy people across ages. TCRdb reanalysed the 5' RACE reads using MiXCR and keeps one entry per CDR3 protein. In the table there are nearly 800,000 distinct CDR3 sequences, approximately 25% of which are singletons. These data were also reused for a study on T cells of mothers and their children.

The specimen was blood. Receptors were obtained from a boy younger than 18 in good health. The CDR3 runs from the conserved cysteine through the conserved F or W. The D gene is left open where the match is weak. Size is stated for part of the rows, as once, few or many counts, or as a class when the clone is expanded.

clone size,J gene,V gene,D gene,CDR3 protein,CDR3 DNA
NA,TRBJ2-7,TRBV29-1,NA,CSARQDTYEQYF,TGCAGCGCTAGACAGGACACCTACGAGCAGTACTTC
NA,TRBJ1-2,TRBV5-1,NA,CASSLAGQSYGYTF,TGCGCCAGCAGCTTGGCCGGACAGAGCTATGGCTACACCTTC
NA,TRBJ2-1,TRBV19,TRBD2,CASLPTSGNPYNEQFF,TGTGCCAGCCTCCCGACTAGCGGGAACCCCTACAATGAGCAGTTCTTC
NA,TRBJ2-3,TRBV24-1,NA,CATSDLAGSSTDTQYF,TGTGCCACCAGTGATTTGGCGGGCTCTAGCACAGATACGCAGTATTTT
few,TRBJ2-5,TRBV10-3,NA,CAISEDETQYF,TGTGCCATCAGTGAGGATGAGACCCAGTACTTC
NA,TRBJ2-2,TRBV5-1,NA,CVSSLHTAPGELFF,TGCGTCAGCAGCCTGCACACGGCACCCGGGGAGCTGTTTTTT
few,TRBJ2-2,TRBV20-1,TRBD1,CSARETGEVGELFF,TGCAGTGCTAGAGAGACAGGGGAGGTCGGGGAGCTGTTTTTT
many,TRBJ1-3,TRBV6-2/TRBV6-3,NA,CASTFRSGISGNTIYF,TGTGCCAGCACTTTCCGATCCGGGATCTCTGGAAACACCATATATTTT
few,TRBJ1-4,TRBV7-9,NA,CASSPQGTLLFF,TGTGCCAGCAGCCCCCAGGGGACCCTACTGTTTTTT
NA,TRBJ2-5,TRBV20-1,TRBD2,CSADVAGLEETQYF,TGCAGTGCAGATGTAGCGGGACTGGAAGAGACCCAGTACTTT
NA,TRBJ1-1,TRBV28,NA,CASSFRGVMNTEAFF,TGTGCCAGCAGTTTTCGGGGAGTCATGAACACTGAAGCTTTCTTT
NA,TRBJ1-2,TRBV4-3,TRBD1,CASSQETGGDYGYTF,TGCGCCAGCAGCCAAGAGACAGGGGGCGACTATGGCTACACCTTC
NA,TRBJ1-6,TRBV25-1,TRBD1,CASSPLGQGNSPLHF,TGTGCCAGCAGTCCCCTTGGACAGGGTAATTCACCCCTCCACTTT
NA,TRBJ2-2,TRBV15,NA,CATSREGRPPYTGELFF,TGTGCCACCAGCAGAGAGGGTCGGCCCCCTTACACCGGGGAGCTGTTTTTT
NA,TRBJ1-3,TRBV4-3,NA,CASSQDHASSGNTIYF,TGCGCCAGCAGCCAAGATCACGCCAGCTCTGGAAACACCATATATTTT
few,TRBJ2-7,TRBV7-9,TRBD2,CASSAGLRYEQYF,TGTGCCAGCAGCGCGGGACTACGCTACGAGCAGTACTTC
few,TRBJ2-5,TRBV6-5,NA,CASKGGETQYF,TGTGCCAGCAAGGGTGGGGAGACCCAGTACTTC
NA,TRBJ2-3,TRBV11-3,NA,CASSLDGSGTDTQYF,TGTGCCAGCAGCTTGGACGGGAGTGGCACAGATACGCAGTATTTT
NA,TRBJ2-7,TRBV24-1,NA,CATRPSDSYEQYF,TGTGCCACCAGGCCCTCCGACTCCTACGAGCAGTACTTC
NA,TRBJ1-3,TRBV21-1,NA,CASSLWTYSGNTIYF,TGTGCCAGCAGCCTTTGGACCTACTCTGGAAACACCATATATTTT
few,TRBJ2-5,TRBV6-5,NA,CASSSGSQTQYF,TGTGCCAGCAGTTCGGGCAGCCAAACCCAGTACTTC
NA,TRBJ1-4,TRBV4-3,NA,CASSQKIRSSNEKLFF,TGCGCCAGCAGCCAAAAGATTCGGAGTTCGAATGAAAAACTGTTTTTT
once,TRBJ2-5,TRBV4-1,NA,CASSPPSYRELETQYF,TGCGCCAGCAGCCCCCCCTCCTACAGGGAATTGGAGACCCAGTACTTC
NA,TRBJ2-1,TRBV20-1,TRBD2,CSAPPTSGGDNEQFF,TGCAGTGCCCCCCCAACTAGCGGGGGGGACAATGAGCAGTTCTTC
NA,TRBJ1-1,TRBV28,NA,CASSSIVQNTEAFF,TGTGCCAGCAGTTCTATAGTACAGAACACTGAAGCTTTCTTT
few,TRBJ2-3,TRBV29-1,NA,CSVEFPLGWGTDTQYF,TGCAGCGTTGAATTTCCACTAGGTTGGGGCACAGATACGCAGTATTTT
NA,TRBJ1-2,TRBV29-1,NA,CSVESNYGYTF,TGCAGCGTTGAATCGAACTATGGCTACACCTTC
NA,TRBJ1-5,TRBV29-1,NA,CSVQRQGNQPQHF,TGCAGCGTCCAGAGACAGGGCAATCAGCCCCAGCATTTT
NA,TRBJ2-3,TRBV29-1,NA,CSVEEEGAWDSTDTQYF,TGCAGCGTTGAAGAGGAGGGGGCTTGGGATAGCACAGATACGCAGTATTTT
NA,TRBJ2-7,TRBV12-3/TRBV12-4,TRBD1,CASSSGQGAVYEQYF,TGTGCCAGCAGTTCCGGACAGGGGGCAGTCTACGAGCAGTACTTC
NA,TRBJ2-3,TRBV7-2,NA,CASSLVGPRGTDTQYF,TGTGCCAGCAGCTTAGTGGGGCCGAGGGGCACAGATACGCAGTATTTT
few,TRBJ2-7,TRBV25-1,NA,CASSEFKSALSSYEQYF,TGTGCCAGCAGTGAATTCAAATCGGCTCTTAGCTCCTACGAGCAGTACTTC
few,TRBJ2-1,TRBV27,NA,CASSPQAYNEQFF,TGTGCCAGCAGCCCCCAGGCCTACAATGAGCAGTTCTTC
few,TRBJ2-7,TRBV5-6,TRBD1,CASSDGQGTYYEQYF,TGTGCCAGCAGCGACGGACAGGGGACTTACTACGAGCAGTACTTC
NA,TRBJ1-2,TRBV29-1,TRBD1,CSVEGQGAPYGYTF,TGCAGCGTTGAAGGACAGGGTGCACCTTATGGCTACACCTTC
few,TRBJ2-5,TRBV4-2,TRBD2,CASSQGRTSQETQYF,TGTGCCAGCAGCCAAGGGAGGACTAGTCAAGAGACCCAGTACTTC
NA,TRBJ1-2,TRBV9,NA,CASSVVDGYGYTF,TGTGCCAGCAGCGTAGTGGACGGCTATGGCTACACCTTC
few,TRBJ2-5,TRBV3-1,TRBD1,CASSYITGDRYF,TGTGCCAGCAGCTACATAACAGGGGATCGGTACTTC
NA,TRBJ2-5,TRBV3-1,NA,CASSQDTGVGHPEETQYF,TGTGCCAGCAGCCAAGATACCGGGGTAGGTCATCCGGAAGAGACCCAGTACTTC
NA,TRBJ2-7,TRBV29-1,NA,CSVERRGESYEQYF,TGCAGCGTGGAACGCAGGGGCGAGTCCTACGAGCAGTACTTC
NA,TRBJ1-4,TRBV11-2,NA,CASSPGHKGYEKLFF,TGTGCCAGCAGCCCTGGACATAAGGGGTACGAAAAACTGTTTTTT
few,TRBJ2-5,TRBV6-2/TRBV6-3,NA,CASNSPRGRLARNSEETQYF,TGTGCCAGCAACTCCCCAAGAGGTCGGCTAGCGAGGAATTCAGAAGAGACCCAGTACTTC
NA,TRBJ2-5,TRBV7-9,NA,CASSLTPGRWNQETQYF,TGTGCCAGCAGCTTAACGCCGGGAAGGTGGAACCAAGAGACCCAGTACTTC
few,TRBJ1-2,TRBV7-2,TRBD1,CASSPMTGVKHGYTF,TGTGCCAGCAGCCCGATGACAGGGGTAAAGCATGGCTACACCTTC
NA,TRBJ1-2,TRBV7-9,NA,CASSRDTKSRDGEAYGYTF,TGTGCCAGCAGCCGAGACACCAAGTCTAGAGACGGGGAGGCATATGGCTACACCTTC
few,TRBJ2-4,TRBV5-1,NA,CASSFSPENIQYF,TGCGCCAGCAGCTTTTCTCCCGAAAACATTCAGTACTTC
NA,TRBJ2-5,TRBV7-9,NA,CASSLERLRETQYF,TGTGCCAGCAGCTTAGAGAGGCTACGAGAGACCCAGTACTTC
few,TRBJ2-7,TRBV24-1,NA,CATSDLGLEQYF,TGTGCCACCAGTGATTTGGGTCTAGAGCAGTACTTC
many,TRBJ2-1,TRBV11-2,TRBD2,CASSSTSGGYNEQFF,TGTGCCAGCAGCTCCACTAGCGGGGGGTACAATGAGCAGTTCTTC
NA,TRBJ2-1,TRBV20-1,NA,CSASSDNEQFF,TGCAGTGCTAGTTCCGACAATGAGCAGTTCTTC
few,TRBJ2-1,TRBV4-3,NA,CASSQEEDNEQFF,TGCGCCAGCAGCCAAGAGGAGGACAATGAGCAGTTCTTC
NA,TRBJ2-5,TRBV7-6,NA,CASSRWAETQYF,TGTGCCAGCAGCCGCTGGGCAGAGACCCAGTACTTC
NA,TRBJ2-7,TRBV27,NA,CASKTSLAYEQYF,TGTGCCAGCAAAACATCGTTGGCCTACGAGCAGTACTTC
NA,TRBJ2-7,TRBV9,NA,CASSVSQDSEQYF,TGTGCCAGCAGCGTATCCCAAGACAGTGAGCAGTACTTC
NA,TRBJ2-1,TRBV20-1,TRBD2,CSATGLGTRTNYNEQFF,TGCAGTGCGACGGGACTAGGGACCCGGACCAATTACAATGAGCAGTTCTTC
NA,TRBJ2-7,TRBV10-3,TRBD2,CAIQKVSSGTYEQYF,TGTGCCATCCAAAAGGTGTCTAGCGGAACCTACGAGCAGTACTTC
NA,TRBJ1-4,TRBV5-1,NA,CASSLEGYDEKLFF,TGCGCCAGCAGCTTGGAAGGGTACGATGAAAAACTGTTTTTT